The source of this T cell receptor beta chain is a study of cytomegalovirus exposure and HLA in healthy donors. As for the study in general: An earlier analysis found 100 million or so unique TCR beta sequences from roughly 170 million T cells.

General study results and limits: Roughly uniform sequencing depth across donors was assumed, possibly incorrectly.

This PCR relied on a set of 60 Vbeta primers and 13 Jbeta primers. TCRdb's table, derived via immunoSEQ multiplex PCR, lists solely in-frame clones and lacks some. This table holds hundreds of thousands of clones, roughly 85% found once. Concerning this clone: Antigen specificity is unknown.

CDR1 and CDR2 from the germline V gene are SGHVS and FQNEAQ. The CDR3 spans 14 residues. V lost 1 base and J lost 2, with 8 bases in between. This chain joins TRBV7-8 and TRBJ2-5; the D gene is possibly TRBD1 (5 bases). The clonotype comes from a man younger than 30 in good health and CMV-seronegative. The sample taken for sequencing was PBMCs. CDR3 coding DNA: TGTGCCAGCAGCTTAGATACAGGACAAGAGACCCAGTACTTC. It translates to CASSLDTGQETQYF.